The 8 T cell receptor beta chains below were found in one sample sequenced in a study of blood T cells in healthy people across ages. The authors ran a second PCR of roughly 6 to 11 cycles using a sample-barcoded 5' primer and a J-beta primer mix. One entry per CDR3 protein, called by TCRdb with MiXCR from the 5' RACE reads. The table has roughly 680,000 distinct CDR3 sequences, around half seen once. Sequencing was performed on blood. Receptors were obtained from a woman aged 55-70 years in good health.

V and J are TRBV5-1 and TRBJ2-1; 10 nucleotides agree with TRBD2. CDR1 is SGHRS and CDR2 is YFSETQ in the germline V gene. This CDR3 has 17 amino acids. Unmatched junction bases numbered 5, after V lost 0 bases and J lost 2 bases. The CDR3 protein is CASSLGVLAGTYNEQFF. The CDR3 DNA is TGCGCCAGCAGCTTGGGGGTACTAGCGGGAACCTACAATGAGCAGTTCTTC. The full variable domain, in which reference TRBV5-1 and TRBJ2-1 provide the parts outside the CDR3, is KAGVTQTPRYLIKTRGQQVTLSCSPISGHRSVSWYQQTPGQGLQFLFEYFSETQRNKGNFPGRFSGRQFSNSRSEMNVSTLELGDSALYLCASSLGVLAGTYNEQFFGPGTRLTVL.

The rearrangement joins TRBV12-3 or TRBV12-4 to TRBJ2-1; D gene uncertain. This CDR3 spans 15 amino acids. The V gene lost 6 bases and the J gene lost 5 bases, with 17 bases spanning the gap. The CDR3 here is CASRELGSGNNEQFF. CDR3 in DNA: TGTGCCAGCAGGGAGCTGGGTAGTGGTAACAATGAGCAGTTCTTC.

This clonotype has more than one count but fewer than ten. The genes are TRBV5-1 and TRBJ2-5; possible D gene TRBD1, 6 bases. Germline V gene data show CDR1 as SGHRS and CDR2 as YFSETQ. The CDR3 loop spans 15 amino acids. V lost 2 bases, J lost 1 base, and 12 bases lay in between. CDR3 DNA: TGCGCCAGCAGCTTTCCCGACAGGAGCCAAGAGACCCAGTACTTC. Translation gives CASSFPDRSQETQYF. The entire variable domain, with the rest obtained from reference TRBV5-1 and TRBJ2-5, is as follows: KAGVTQTPRYLIKTRGQQVTLSCSPISGHRSVSWYQQTPGQGLQFLFEYFSETQRNKGNFPGRFSGRQFSNSRSEMNVSTLELGDSALYLCASSFPDRSQETQYFGPGTRLLVL.

The gene calls are TRBV6-6 and TRBJ1-4; no clear D gene. V was trimmed by 5 bases and J by 0 bases, leaving 10 bases between them. This CDR3 has 15 residues. CDR1 MNHNY and CDR2 SVGAGI come from the germline V gene (reference sequence). CDR3 bases: TGTGCCAGCAGTCCCTCCCATGCAACTAATGAAAAACTGTTTTTT. Translated: CASSPSHATNEKLFF.

The rearrangement joins TRBV20-1 to TRBJ2-3; D gene unclear. V was cut by 3 bases and J by 0 bases, with 4 bases left in between. Germline V lookup: CDR1 DFQATT, CDR2 SNEGSKA (reference sequence). This CDR3 is 12 amino acids long. The DNA for the CDR3 is TGCAGTGCTAGTCTAAGCACAGATACGCAGTATTTT. As protein: CSASLSTDTQYF.

The rearrangement links TRBV7-9 to TRBJ2-4; tentatively, D is TRBD1 (6 bases). The length of the CDR3 is 14 residues. Trimming pared 3 bases from V and 8 bases from J, leaving 14 bases between. Germline lookup yields CDR1 SEHNR and CDR2 FQNEAQ (reference sequence). The CDR3 DNA reads as TGTGCCAGCAGCTTCCCCGGGACAAGGGACATTCAGTACTTC. This sequence encodes CASSFPGTRDIQYF.

The chain combines TRBV7-2 with TRBJ2-1; 9 nucleotides agree with TRBD2. The V gene end was trimmed by 3 bases and the J gene end by 10 bases; junction bases not matched to a gene: 1. Germline V gives CDR1 SGHTA, CDR2 FQGNSA. This CDR3 is 12 amino acids long. The CDR3 sequence is CASSFGLAEQFF. The CDR3 nucleotides read TGTGCCAGCAGCTTTGGACTAGCGGAGCAGTTCTTC.

This chain joins TRBV3-1 and TRBJ2-4; TRBD1 matches 9 bases. V shed 4 bases, J shed 3 bases, and the junction held 7 bases outside the gene matches. CDR1 and CDR2 (germline): LGHDT, YNNKEL (reference sequence). CDR3 length: 16 residues. The CDR3 region has the DNA TGTGCCAGCAGCCCGGGACAGGGTGGGGGCAAAAACATTCAGTACTTC. Residues: CASSPGQGGGKNIQYF.